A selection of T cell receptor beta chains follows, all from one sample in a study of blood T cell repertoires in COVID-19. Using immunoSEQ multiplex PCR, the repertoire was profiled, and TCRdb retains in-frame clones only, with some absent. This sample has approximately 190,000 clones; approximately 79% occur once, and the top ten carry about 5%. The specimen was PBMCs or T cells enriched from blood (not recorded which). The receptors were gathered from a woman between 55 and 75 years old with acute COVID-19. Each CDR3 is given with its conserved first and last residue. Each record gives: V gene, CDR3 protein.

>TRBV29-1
CSVIQGSGANVLTF
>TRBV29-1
CSVEEGTDTQYF
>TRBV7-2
CASSSSRGGYTF
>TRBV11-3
CASSQGGTGSSYEQYF
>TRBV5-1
CASSSDGQPNQPQHF
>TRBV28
CASTTGQGTDTQYF
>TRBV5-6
CASSLGPGTGIYGYTF
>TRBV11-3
CASSLGRANTEAFF
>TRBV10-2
CASSAGNQPQHF
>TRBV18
CASSQRTGYTEAFF
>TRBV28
CASSLAGGLYGYTF
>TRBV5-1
CASSFRGSTEAFF
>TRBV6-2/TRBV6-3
CASSFSSGNTIYF
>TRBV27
CASSFGEGTGANVLTF
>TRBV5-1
CASSLSGDSQGGYTF
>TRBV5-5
CASSLVGGINTEAFF
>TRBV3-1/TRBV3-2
CASSPGLAGGPNTDTQYF
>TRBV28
CASSPQQGFRQPQHF
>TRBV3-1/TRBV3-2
CASSFSGGPETQYF
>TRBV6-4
CASSPMAGDQPQHF
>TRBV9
CASSVASGHGTGELFF
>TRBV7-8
CASSLAGQETNYGYTF
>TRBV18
CASSTRQGPRDIQYF
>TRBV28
CASRTGNYGYTF
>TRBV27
CASGGTEAFF
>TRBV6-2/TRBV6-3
CASSSADSGGYTF
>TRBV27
CASRGSGGYYNEQFF
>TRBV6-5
CASSYPGQGRSGYTF
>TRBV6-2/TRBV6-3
CASSFDLNSPLHF
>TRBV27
CASRRTGEKGGYTF
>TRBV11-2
CASSSRGGTEAFF
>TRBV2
CASSLAPGGIDTQYF
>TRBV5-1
CASSLAGGLGDGYTF